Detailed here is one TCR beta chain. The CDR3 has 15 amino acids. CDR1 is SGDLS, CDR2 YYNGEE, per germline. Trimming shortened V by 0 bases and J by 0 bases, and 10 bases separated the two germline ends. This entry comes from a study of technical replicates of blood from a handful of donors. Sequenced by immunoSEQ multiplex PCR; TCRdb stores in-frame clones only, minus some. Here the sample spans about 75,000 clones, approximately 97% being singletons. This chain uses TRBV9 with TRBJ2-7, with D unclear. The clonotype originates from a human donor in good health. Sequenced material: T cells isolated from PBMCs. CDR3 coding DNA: TGTGCCAGCAGCGTAGCGGAGTACTACTCCTACGAGCAGTACTTC. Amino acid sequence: CASSVAEYYSYEQYF.